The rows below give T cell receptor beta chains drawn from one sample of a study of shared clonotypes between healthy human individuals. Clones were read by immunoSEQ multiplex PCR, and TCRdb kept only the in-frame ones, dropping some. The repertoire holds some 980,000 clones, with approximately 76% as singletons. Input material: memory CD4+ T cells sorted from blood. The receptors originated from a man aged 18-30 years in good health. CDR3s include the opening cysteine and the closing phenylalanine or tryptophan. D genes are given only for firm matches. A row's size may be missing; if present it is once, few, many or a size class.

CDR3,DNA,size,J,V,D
CASSRQLNTEAFF,TGTGCCAGCAGTAGACAGTTGAACACTGAAGCTTTCTTT,.,TRBJ1-1,TRBV25-1,.
CAWRAGSYNEQFF,TGTGCCTGGAGGGCGGGGTCATACAATGAGCAGTTCTTC,.,TRBJ2-1,TRBV30,.
CARSLAVKGGDYGYTF,TGTGCCAGAAGCTTGGCCGTGAAGGGAGGAGACTATGGCTACACCTTC,.,TRBJ1-2,TRBV5-3,.
CASSNRQGSETQYF,TGCGCCAGCAGCAACAGACAGGGTTCAGAGACCCAGTACTTC,.,TRBJ2-5,TRBV5-1,TRBD1
CAWSVKGIYGYTF,TGTGCCTGGAGTGTAAAGGGGATCTATGGCTACACCTTC,.,TRBJ1-2,TRBV30,.
CAINTGVGTGELFF,TGTGCCATCAACACAGGGGTTGGAACCGGGGAGCTGTTTTTT,.,TRBJ2-2,TRBV10-3,TRBD1
CASSRYVKDSNQPQHF,TGTGCCAGCAGCCGATATGTGAAAGATAGCAATCAGCCCCAGCATTTT,.,TRBJ1-5,TRBV7-9,.
CASRAGPSNQPQHF,TGTGCCAGCAGAGCGGGACCTAGCAATCAGCCCCAGCATTTT,.,TRBJ1-5,TRBV27,.
CAWSVRQNTEAFF,TGTGCCTGGAGTGTGCGACAGAACACTGAAGCTTTCTTT,.,TRBJ1-1,TRBV30,.
CASSQTPTNTGELFF,TGCGCCAGCAGCCAGACTCCCACGAACACCGGGGAGCTGTTTTTT,.,TRBJ2-2,TRBV4-3,.
CAWTQGAGNTIYF,TGTGCCTGGACCCAGGGGGCAGGAAACACCATATATTTT,few,TRBJ1-3,TRBV30,TRBD1
CASSLTRKETQYF,TGCGCCAGCAGCTTGACTAGGAAAGAGACCCAGTACTTC,.,TRBJ2-5,TRBV5-1,.
CASSYSQGVNNSPLHF,TGTGCCAGCAGTTACTCCCAGGGAGTAAATAATTCACCCCTCCACTTT,.,TRBJ1-6,TRBV28,.
CASSPRAVSSTDTQYF,TGTGCCAGCTCACCAAGGGCGGTTTCTAGCACAGATACGCAGTATTTT,once,TRBJ2-3,TRBV18,.
CASSLGGPDTQYF,TGTGCCAGCAGCTTGGGTGGGCCCGATACGCAGTATTTT,many,TRBJ2-3,TRBV5-5,.
CSGLGQSYEQYF,TGCAGCGGGCTGGGACAGAGCTACGAGCAGTACTTC,few,TRBJ2-7,TRBV29-1,TRBD1
CASSYTTVKNSGNTIYF,TGTGCCAGTAGTTATACAACAGTGAAAAACTCTGGAAACACCATATATTTT,.,TRBJ1-3,TRBV19,.
CASSWGQGNSGNTIYF,TGTGCCAGCAGTTGGGGTCAGGGGAACTCTGGAAACACCATATATTTT,.,TRBJ1-3,TRBV9,.
CASSFRGLAGDIAKNIQYF,TGTGCCAGCAGCTTCCGAGGACTAGCGGGAGATATAGCCAAAAACATTCAGTACTTC,.,TRBJ2-4,TRBV7-8,TRBD2
CASSPDGGAGREQYF,TGCGCCAGCAGCCCTGACGGAGGGGCGGGACGCGAGCAGTACTTC,.,TRBJ2-7,TRBV5-1,.
CASSPLAGGGIQYF,TGTGCCAGCAGTCCTCTAGCGGGAGGGGGCATTCAGTACTTC,.,TRBJ2-4,TRBV6-4,TRBD2
CASSLQESYGYTF,TGTGCCAGCAGCTTACAGGAGTCCTATGGCTACACCTTC,.,TRBJ1-2,TRBV6-6,.